Sequencing of this T cell receptor (beta chain) was carried out in a study of T cell changes during pregnancy in multiple sclerosis. The repertoire was sequenced with immunoSEQ multiplex PCR; TCRdb's copy has only in-frame clones and lacks some. The table records around 110,000 clones, around 92% of them present only once. The source material was peripheral blood, sampled after pregnancy. The sequence was collected from a female donor with multiple sclerosis, enrolled in a pregnancy study.

The CDR3 loop is CAISEGGTANEKLFF. In nucleotides, the CDR3 is TGTGCCATCAGTGAGGGGGGGACCGCTAATGAAAAACTGTTTTTT. The V and J genes are TRBV10-3 and TRBJ1-4; TRBD1 might be the D (5 bases). Trimming took off 2 bases at V and 3 bases at J, with 10 bases between the two ends. The germline V gene encodes CDR1 ENHRY and CDR2 SYGVKD. This CDR3 is 15 amino acids long.